Detailed here is one T cell receptor beta chain. What it binds is not known. The sample comes from a study of T cell responses to AZD1222 COVID-19 vaccine. The overall study: Samples with a second dose at about 4 or about 12 weeks were pooled together.

Germline V gene lookup returns CDR1 LNHDA and CDR2 SQIVND (reference sequence). Trimming shortened V by 6 bases and J by 8 bases, and 19 bases separated the two germline ends. The CDR3 totals 15 residues. Here immunoSEQ multiplex PCR was the method, and the copy in TCRdb shows in-frame clones only, minus some. The table shows over 130,000 clones, with about 89% occurring only once. Study-wide results and limits: Samples come after the peak T cell response, not at day 14. Among the donors, most were white British and more were female, and clonal diversity was possibly underestimated.

The sequencing here drew on peripheral blood, taken on day 0 of AZD1222 vaccination. The receptor was isolated from an adult in good health. The chain joins TRBV19 to TRBJ1-4, with D uncertain. The CDR3 here is CASSQPGESREKLFF. The CDR3 nucleotides read TGTGCCAGTAGCCAACCGGGAGAGAGCAGGGAAAAACTGTTTTTT.